What follows describes a single T cell receptor beta chain. Its specificity is unknown. V dropped 6 bases and J dropped 1 base, with 13 bases sitting between them. CDR1 is MNHNS, CDR2 SASEGT, per germline. The CDR3 sequence is 15 residues long. The data derive from a study of OX40 agonist ivuxolimab in advanced cancers. Study at large: Age averaged 60 years (range roughly 20 to 90), and roughly 80% were male.

TCRdb's table, derived via immunoSEQ multiplex PCR, lists solely in-frame clones and lacks some. This sample has 60,000 to 70,000 clones; around 90% occur once, and the top ten carry around 2.7%. Whole-study findings and limits: The antigens recognized by the expanded peripheral T cells, that is their antigen specificity, were not determined.

The sequence derives from an adult with an advanced solid tumor such as melanoma, head and neck, liver or kidney cancer. This chain uses TRBV6-1 with TRBJ1-5, with D tentatively TRBD1 (6 bases). The sequences come from CD4+ or CD8+ T cells sorted from blood, collected in a trial of the OX40 agonist ivuxolimab. CDR3 coding DNA: TGTGCCAGCAGCGAAATTACAGGGAGCAATCAGCCCCAGCATTTT. Its protein is CASSEITGSNQPQHF.